The clone carrying this T cell receptor beta chain was seen once. The same CDR3 can be traced to other DNA sequences in this sample. This specimen comes from a study of shared clonotypes between healthy human individuals. On the study more broadly: The plates for each donor numbered three CD4 naive, three CD4 memory, two CD8 naive and one CD8 memory.

The repertoire was sequenced with immunoSEQ multiplex PCR; TCRdb's copy has only in-frame clones and lacks some. The sample yields 550,000 to 700,000 clones, less than 80% seen once. Researchers partitioned CD4+ cells into CD45RA+ naive and CD45RA-negative memory subsets. Per the germline V gene, CDR1 is SGHRS and CDR2 is YFSETQ. The CDR3 length is 15 residues. Unmatched junction bases numbered 5, after V lost 0 bases and J lost 4 bases. This receptor was obtained from a woman under 40 in good health. The gene calls are TRBV5-1 and TRBJ2-5, with TRBD1 matching 8 bases. The sequencing input was memory CD4+ T cells sorted from blood. The sample's subset: CD45RA-negative fraction. The DNA of the CDR3 is TGCGCCAGCAGCTTGGGCGCCGGGACAGGAGAGACCCAGTACTTC. It is translated as CASSLGAGTGETQYF.